The 20 T cell receptor beta chains below all came from one sample that was sequenced in a study of cytotoxic CD8 clonotypes in ibrutinib-treated CLL. TCRdb's copy holds only in-frame clones and misses some; the assay was immunoSEQ multiplex PCR. The sample records 150,000 to 200,000 clones, approximately 68% being singletons. Sequences were derived from PBMCs, sampled after 24 months of ibrutinib treatment. The receptors shown here come from a human donor with chronic lymphocytic leukemia.

This clone was counted a single time. The rearrangement uses TRBV20-1 and TRBJ2-3; D might be TRBD1 or TRBD2, each matching 5 bases. The CDR3 loop spans 11 amino acids. With 3 bases removed from V and 14 bases from J, the gap between germline ends came to 15 bases. Germline V gene data show CDR1 as DFQATT and CDR2 as SNEGSKA (reference sequence). The DNA of the CDR3 is TGCAGTGCTAGCAGGGAGTTCAAGCGGTATTTT. Protein product: CSASREFKRYF.

The rearrangement links TRBV7-6 to TRBJ2-5; D might be TRBD1 (7 bases). The CDR3 consists of 17 residues. Germline V gene lookup returns CDR1 SGHVS and CDR2 FNYEAQ. Trimming removed 5 bases at V and 5 bases at J, with 24 bases between. The CDR3: CASSLEGLTGTSETQYF. Here the CDR3 DNA reads TGTGCCAGCAGCCTCGAAGGGTTGACAGGGACTTCGGAGACCCAGTACTTC.

The V and J genes are TRBV27 and TRBJ1-2, with 7 nucleotides matching TRBD1. Germline trimming cut 3 bases from V and 7 bases from J; bases unmatched to any gene: 8. This CDR3 region has 14 residues. Germline V gene data show CDR1 as MNHEY and CDR2 as SMNVEV (reference sequence). The CDR3 nucleotides read TGTGCCAGCAGTTTCGGGACAGCTAGCGGTGGCTACACCTTC. Translating gives CASSFGTASGGYTF.

The chain links TRBV29-1 to TRBJ2-2; D remains ambiguous. V was shortened by 5 bases and J by 6 bases, with 7 bases between the two germline ends. The germline gives CDR1 SQVTM, CDR2 ANQGSEA. The CDR3 runs 11 residues. Written as DNA, the CDR3 is TGCAGCGTTTTCGTGGCCGGGGAGCTGTTTTTT. Translation: CSVFVAGELFF.

V and J are TRBV7-3 and TRBJ2-7; D assignment may be TRBD1 or TRBD2 (5 bases each). CDR1 and CDR2 (germline): SGHTA, FQGTGA. Trimming shortened V by 5 bases and J by 3 bases, and 20 bases separated the two germline ends. This CDR3 comprises 16 residues. This CDR3 reads CASSRGAQGTSYEQYF. The CDR3 DNA follows: TGTGCCAGCAGCCGCGGCGCACAAGGGACGAGCTACGAGCAGTACTTC.

The V gene is TRBV7-7, the J gene TRBJ2-7; 12 nucleotides align to TRBD2. With V trimmed by 2 bases and J by 1 base, 6 bases remained unmatched. Germline lookup yields CDR1 SSHAT and CDR2 FNYEAQ (reference sequence). The CDR3 has 17 residues. The CDR3: CASSLRLAGAFSYEQYF. CDR3 in DNA: TGTGCCAGCAGCTTAAGACTAGCGGGAGCGTTTTCCTACGAGCAGTACTTC.

The chain links TRBV7-8 to TRBJ2-2, with D unclear. This CDR3 is built from 16 residues. Germline V gene data show CDR1 as SGHVS and CDR2 as FQNEAQ. The V end lost 3 bases, the J end lost 6 bases, and 17 bases lay between the germline ends. The CDR3 DNA is TGTGCCAGCAGCTTTAGGTTTGCCGTATTAGCCGGGGAGCTGTTTTTT. It yields the protein CASSFRFAVLAGELFF.

This clone was seen only a few times. The chain employs TRBV19 and TRBJ1-3, with TRBD1 as a possible D gene (6 bases). CDR3 size: 15 residues. The germline CDR1 and CDR2 sequences are LNHDA and SQIVND (reference sequence). V was clipped by 6 bases and J by 2 bases, with 14 bases between them. The CDR3 protein is CASRVTGKPGNTIYF. The CDR3 nucleotides are TGTGCCAGTAGAGTTACAGGGAAGCCTGGAAACACCATATATTTT.

The chain joins TRBV28 to TRBJ1-5, with D uncertain. The V and J ends lost 7 bases and 4 bases respectively, with 8 bases between them. Germline V gene sequence: CDR1 MDHEN, CDR2 SYDVKM. The CDR3 runs 12 residues. CDR3 protein: CASNLANQPQHF. The CDR3 coding sequence is TGTGCCAGCAATTTGGCTAATCAGCCCCAGCATTTT.

CDR3 amino acids: CASSGTGVGGYTF. CDR3 coding DNA: TGTGCCAGCAGTGGGACAGGAGTCGGCGGCTACACCTTC. The chain is built from TRBV6-4 and TRBJ1-2; 7 positions match TRBD1. V was pared by 4 bases and J by 8 bases, with 7 bases of the junction left unmatched. This CDR3 has 13 amino acids. Germline CDR1 and CDR2: MRHNA and SNTAGT.

This clone was seen a few times. The V gene is TRBV19, the J gene TRBJ2-7; 7 bases agree with TRBD1. V lost 5 bases, J lost 4 bases, and 2 bases stayed unmatched. Germline CDR1 LNHDA, CDR2 SQIVND (reference sequence). The CDR3 runs to 12 residues. The CDR3 protein is CASSQTGYEQYF. CDR3 coding DNA: TGTGCCAGTAGTCAGACAGGGTACGAGCAGTACTTC.

The V and J genes are TRBV10-2 and TRBJ2-3, with D tentatively TRBD1 or TRBD2 (5 bases each). The CDR3 is 14 residues long. CDR1 and CDR2 (germline): WSHSY, SAAADI. V was trimmed by 4 bases and J by 2 bases, leaving 10 bases between them. This CDR3 reads CASSVGTATDTQYF. CDR3 coding DNA: TGCGCCAGCAGTGTGGGGACGGCCACAGATACGCAGTATTTT.

The chain links TRBV4-1 to TRBJ2-1, with D hard to call. V lost 6 bases, J lost 0 bases, and 12 bases lay in between. Per the germline V gene, CDR1 is MGHRA and CDR2 is YSYEKL. The CDR3 length is 15 residues. CDR3 nucleotide sequence: TGCGCCAGCAGTCCAACTGCATCCTCCTACAATGAGCAGTTCTTC. It translates to CASSPTASSYNEQFF.

V and J are TRBV15 and TRBJ1-5, with 8 bases matching TRBD1. Trimming at V came to 3 bases and at J to 7 bases, leaving 5 bases not matched to a gene. Looked up from germline, CDR1 is LNHNV and CDR2 is YYDKDF (reference sequence). This CDR3 spans 14 amino acids. CDR3 nucleotides: TGTGCCACCAGCAGGGGGACAGGCAGGCAGCCCCAGCATTTT. Residues: CATSRGTGRQPQHF.

This clone was detected a few times. The chain links TRBV28 to TRBJ1-5; the D is unclear. Germline CDR1 MDHEN, CDR2 SYDVKM. The CDR3 has 14 amino acids. V lost 3 bases to trimming and J lost 7 bases, with 13 bases between them. The CDR3 protein is CASSLGLDGQPQHF. CDR3 bases: TGTGCCAGCAGTTTGGGCTTGGACGGGCAGCCCCAGCATTTT.

For the CDR3, the DNA is TGTGCCAGCAGCTTGGGGGACAGGAAAGCTTTCTTT. This codes for CASSLGDRKAFF. This rearrangement joins TRBV7-9 to TRBJ1-1; 8 positions match TRBD1. The CDR3 runs 12 residues. Germline lookup yields CDR1 SEHNR and CDR2 FQNEAQ (reference sequence). The ends lost 3 bases at V and 9 bases at J; junction bases unmatched: 3.

The chain couples TRBV5-4 to TRBJ2-7, with no clear D. CDR1 is SGHNT, CDR2 YYREEE, per germline (reference sequence). The CDR3 extends over 15 amino acids. V shed 0 bases and J shed 0 bases, with 10 bases lying between them. CDR3 residues: CASSLGLVDSYEQYF. CDR3 nucleotides: TGTGCCAGCAGCTTGGGTCTGGTCGACTCCTACGAGCAGTACTTC.

This clone was counted only a few times. The chain links TRBV7-9 to TRBJ2-3, with D tentatively TRBD2 (5 bases). The germline V gene encodes CDR1 SEHNR and CDR2 FQNEAQ (reference sequence). The CDR3 is made up of 14 amino acids. Trimming removed 1 base at V and 0 bases at J, with 5 bases between. For the CDR3, the DNA is TGTGCCAGCAGCTTAGGGACTAGCACAGATACGCAGTATTTT. Its protein product is CASSLGTSTDTQYF.

CDR3 sequence (DNA): TGTGCCAGCAGCCAAGAAGGACTAGCGGGAGAAAACACCGGGGAGCTGTTTTTT. Translating gives CASSQEGLAGENTGELFF. V and J are TRBV4-2 and TRBJ2-2; 13 positions agree with TRBD2. The CDR3 is 18 residues long. Germline V gene lookup returns CDR1 LGHNA and CDR2 YNFKEQ. V was pared by 0 bases and J by 2 bases, with 3 bases of the junction left unmatched.

The chain joins TRBV15 to TRBJ2-7, with a tentative D call TRBD1 (6 bases). V was pared by 3 bases and J by 5 bases, with 14 bases between. Looked up from germline, CDR1 is LNHNV and CDR2 is YYDKDF (reference sequence). The CDR3 has 14 amino acids. This chain's CDR3 is CATSRTRDTNEQYF. Written as DNA, the CDR3 is TGTGCCACCAGCAGGACCCGGGACACTAACGAGCAGTACTTC.